This TCR beta chain was found in a study of T cell responses to AZD1222 COVID-19 vaccine. For the study at large: Second-dose schedules of about 4 or about 12 weeks were combined.

Clones were read by immunoSEQ multiplex PCR, and TCRdb kept only the in-frame ones, dropping some. This table holds some 40,000 clones, 80% found once. Study-wide findings and caveats: A rise in Spike-specific TCR breadth and depth followed two AZD1222 doses.

Germline lookup yields CDR1 LGHDT and CDR2 YNNKEL (reference sequence). This CDR3 has 15 amino acids. Unmatched junction bases numbered 5, after V lost 2 bases and J lost 3 bases. Concerning this clone: Antigen specificity is unknown.

This clonotype originated in an adult in good health. Source: peripheral blood, taken on day 0 of AZD1222 vaccination. The chain joins TRBV3-1 (or the pseudogene TRBV3-2) to TRBJ1-1, with 8 bases identical to TRBD1. Written as DNA, the CDR3 is TGTGCCAGCAGCCAATATACAGGGGGGGACACTGAAGCTTTCTTT. It specifies CASSQYTGGDTEAFF.